The sequence of this T cell receptor (beta chain) was determined in a study of metastatic and nonmetastatic thyroid tumors. Study at large: It was across blood and tumor or nodule tissue from malignant and benign thyroid patients that repertoires were compared.

Study results and caveats: Significantly higher TCR beta diversity was reportedly seen in malignant thyroid tumors than benign nodules, in blood and tumor.

Until they underwent thyroid surgery, no patient had received any treatment. The germline V gene has CDR1 DFQATT and CDR2 SNEGSKA (reference sequence). After removal of 3 bases from V and 2 bases from J, the junction contained 6 bases not matched to a gene. The length of the CDR3 is 15 residues. This clone is medium-sized in the sample. The antigen is not known. How the authors handled the data: To classify distant metastasis in papillary thyroid cancer, a model was built from CDR3 differences across clinicopathological groups. With MiXCR, TCRdb called clones anew from the PCR reads. The V and J calls and clone size are TCRdb's, not the authors'. The profile shows fewer than 15,000 clones, roughly 31% of them singletons.

Material for sequencing was tumor tissue. The clonotype was recovered from a male donor with papillary thyroid cancer or a benign thyroid nodule (not recorded which). Some clones in this sample may be carry-over from other donors' samples. This chain joins TRBV20-1 and TRBJ2-7; 11 nucleotides match TRBD1. CDR3 nucleotides: TGCAGTGCTAGGCCAGGACAGGGGGCCCCCTACGAGCAGTACTTC. Amino acid sequence: CSARPGQGAPYEQYF.